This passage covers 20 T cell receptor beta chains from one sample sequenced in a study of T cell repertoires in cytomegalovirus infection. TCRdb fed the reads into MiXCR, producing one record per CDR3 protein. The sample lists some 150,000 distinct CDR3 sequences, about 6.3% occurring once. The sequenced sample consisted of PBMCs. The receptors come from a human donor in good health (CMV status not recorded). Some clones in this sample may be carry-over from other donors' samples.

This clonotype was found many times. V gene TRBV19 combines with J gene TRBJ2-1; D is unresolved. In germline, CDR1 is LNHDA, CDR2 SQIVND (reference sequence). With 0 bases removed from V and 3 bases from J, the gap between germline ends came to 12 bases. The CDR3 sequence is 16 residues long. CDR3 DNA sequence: TGTGCCAGTAGTATAGACTCCCCAGACCGCTACAATGAGCAGTTCTTC. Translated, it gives CASSIDSPDRYNEQFF.

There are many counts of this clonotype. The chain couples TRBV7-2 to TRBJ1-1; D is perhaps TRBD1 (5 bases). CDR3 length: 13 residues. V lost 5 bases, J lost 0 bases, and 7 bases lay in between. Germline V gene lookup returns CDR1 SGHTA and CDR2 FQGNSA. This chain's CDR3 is CASSRTLNTEAFF. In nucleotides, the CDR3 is TGTGCCAGCAGCCGGACACTGAACACTGAAGCTTTCTTT.

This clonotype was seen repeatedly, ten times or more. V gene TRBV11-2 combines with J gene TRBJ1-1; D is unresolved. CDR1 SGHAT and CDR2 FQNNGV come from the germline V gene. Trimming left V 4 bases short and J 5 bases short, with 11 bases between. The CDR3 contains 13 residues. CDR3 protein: CASSSPLGTEAFF. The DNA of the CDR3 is TGTGCCAGCAGCTCCCCGTTGGGGACTGAAGCTTTCTTT.

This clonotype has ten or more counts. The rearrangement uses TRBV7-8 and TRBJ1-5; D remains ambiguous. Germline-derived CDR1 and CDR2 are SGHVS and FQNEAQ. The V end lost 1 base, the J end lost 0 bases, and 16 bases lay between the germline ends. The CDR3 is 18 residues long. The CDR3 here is CASSLDPRGLNSNQPQHF. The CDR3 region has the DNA TGTGCCAGCAGCTTAGACCCCCGGGGATTGAATAGCAATCAGCCCCAGCATTTT.

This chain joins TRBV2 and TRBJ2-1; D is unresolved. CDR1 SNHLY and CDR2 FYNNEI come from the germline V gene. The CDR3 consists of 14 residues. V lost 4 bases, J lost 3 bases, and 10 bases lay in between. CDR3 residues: CASSAARIYNEQFF. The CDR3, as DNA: TGTGCCAGCAGTGCGGCCAGGATCTACAATGAGCAGTTCTTC.

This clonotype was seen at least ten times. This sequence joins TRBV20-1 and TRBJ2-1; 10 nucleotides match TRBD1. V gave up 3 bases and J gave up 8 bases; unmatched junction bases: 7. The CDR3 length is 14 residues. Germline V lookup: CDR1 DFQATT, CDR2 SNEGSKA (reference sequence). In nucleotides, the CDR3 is TGCAGTGCTAGGGGACAGGGGAATAACGATGAGCAGTTCTTC. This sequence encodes CSARGQGNNDEQFF.

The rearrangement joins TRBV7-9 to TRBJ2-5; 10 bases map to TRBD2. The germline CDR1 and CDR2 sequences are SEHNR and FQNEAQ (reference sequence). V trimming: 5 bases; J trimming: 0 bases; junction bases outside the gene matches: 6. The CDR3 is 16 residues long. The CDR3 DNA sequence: TGTGCCAGCAGCCGTCGGACTAGCGGACACCAAGAGACCCAGTACTTC. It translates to CASSRRTSGHQETQYF.

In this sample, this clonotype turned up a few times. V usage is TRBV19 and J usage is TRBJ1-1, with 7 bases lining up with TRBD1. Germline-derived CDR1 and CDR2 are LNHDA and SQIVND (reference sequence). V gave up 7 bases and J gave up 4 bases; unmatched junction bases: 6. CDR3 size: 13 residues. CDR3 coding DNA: TGTGCCAGTACCAGGGGGATCGGCACTGAAGCTTTCTTT. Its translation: CASTRGIGTEAFF.

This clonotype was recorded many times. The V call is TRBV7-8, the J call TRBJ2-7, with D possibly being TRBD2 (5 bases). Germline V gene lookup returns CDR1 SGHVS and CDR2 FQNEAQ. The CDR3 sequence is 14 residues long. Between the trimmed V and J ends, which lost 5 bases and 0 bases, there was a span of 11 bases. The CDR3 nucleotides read TGTGCCAGCAGCACTGCCGGGAACTCCTACGAGCAGTACTTC. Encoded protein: CASSTAGNSYEQYF.

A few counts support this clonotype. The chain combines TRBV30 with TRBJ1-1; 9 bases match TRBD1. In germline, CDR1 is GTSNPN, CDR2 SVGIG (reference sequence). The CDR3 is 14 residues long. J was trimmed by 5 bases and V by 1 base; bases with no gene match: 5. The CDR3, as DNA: TGTGCCTGGAGTGCGGACAGGGGTTGGACTGAAGCTTTCTTT. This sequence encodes CAWSADRGWTEAFF.

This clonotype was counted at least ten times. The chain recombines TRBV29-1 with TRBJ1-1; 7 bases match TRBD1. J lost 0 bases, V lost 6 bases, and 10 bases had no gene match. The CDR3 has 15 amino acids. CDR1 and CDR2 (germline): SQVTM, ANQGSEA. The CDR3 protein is CSVTGTAIMNTEAFF. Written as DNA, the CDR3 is TGCAGCGTGACCGGGACAGCGATCATGAACACTGAAGCTTTCTTT.

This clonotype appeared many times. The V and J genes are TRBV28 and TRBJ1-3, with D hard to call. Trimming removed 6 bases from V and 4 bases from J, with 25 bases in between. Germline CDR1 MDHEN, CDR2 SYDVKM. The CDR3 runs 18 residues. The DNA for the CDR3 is TGTGCCAGCAGCTTCCCCACACTAAACCTCCCGATGGGAAACACCATATATTTT. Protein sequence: CASSFPTLNLPMGNTIYF.

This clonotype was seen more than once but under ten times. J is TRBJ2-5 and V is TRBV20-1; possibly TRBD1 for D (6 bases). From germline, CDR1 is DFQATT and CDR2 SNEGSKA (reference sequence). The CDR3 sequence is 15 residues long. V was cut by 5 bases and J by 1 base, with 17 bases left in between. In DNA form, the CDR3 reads TGCAGTGCTCCCCGACAGGTTGAGTTCCAAGAGACCCAGTACTTC. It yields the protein CSAPRQVEFQETQYF.

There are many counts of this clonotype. The CDR3 is CSAARPSGGARNEQFF. The DNA of the CDR3 is TGCAGTGCTGCGCGGCCCAGCGGGGGGGCTCGGAATGAGCAGTTCTTC. The chain couples TRBV20-1 to TRBJ2-1, with TRBD2 identical over 10 bases. This CDR3 has 16 amino acids. The junction had 14 bases not matched to a gene; V was cut back by 5 bases and J by 7 bases. Germline lookup yields CDR1 DFQATT and CDR2 SNEGSKA (reference sequence).

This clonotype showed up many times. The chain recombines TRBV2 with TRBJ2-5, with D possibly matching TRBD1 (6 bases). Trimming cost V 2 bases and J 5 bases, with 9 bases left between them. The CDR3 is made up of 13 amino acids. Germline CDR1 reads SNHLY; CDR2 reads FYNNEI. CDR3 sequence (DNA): TGTGCCAGCAGTGAACAGGGGACGGAGACCCAGTACTTC. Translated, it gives CASSEQGTETQYF.

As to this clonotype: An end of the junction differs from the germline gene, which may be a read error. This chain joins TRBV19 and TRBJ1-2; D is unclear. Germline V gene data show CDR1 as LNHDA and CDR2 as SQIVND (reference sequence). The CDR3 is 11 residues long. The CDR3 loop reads CAPGMDYGFTF. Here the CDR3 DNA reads TGTGCCCCAGGTATGGACTATGGCTTCACCTTC.

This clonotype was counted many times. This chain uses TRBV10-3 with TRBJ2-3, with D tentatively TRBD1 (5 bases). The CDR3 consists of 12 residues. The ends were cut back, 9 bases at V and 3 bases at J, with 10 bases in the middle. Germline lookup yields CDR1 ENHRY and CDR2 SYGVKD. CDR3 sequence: CAMSGMTDTQYF. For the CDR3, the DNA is TGTGCCATGTCAGGGATGACAGATACGCAGTATTTT.

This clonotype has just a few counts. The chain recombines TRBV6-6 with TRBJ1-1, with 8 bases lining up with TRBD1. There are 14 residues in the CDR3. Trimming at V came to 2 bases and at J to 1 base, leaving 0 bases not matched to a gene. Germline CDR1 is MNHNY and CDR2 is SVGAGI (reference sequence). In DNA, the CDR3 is TGTGCCAGCAGTTACGGGACAGGGAACACTGAAGCTTTCTTT. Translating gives CASSYGTGNTEAFF.

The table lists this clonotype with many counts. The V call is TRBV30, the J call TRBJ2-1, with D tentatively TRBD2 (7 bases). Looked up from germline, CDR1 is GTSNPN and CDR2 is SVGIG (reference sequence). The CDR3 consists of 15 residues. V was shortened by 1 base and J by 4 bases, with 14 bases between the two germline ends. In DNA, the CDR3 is TGTGCCTGGAGTGGTGTCGGGGGGCCGTACAATGAGCAGTTCTTC. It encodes CAWSGVGGPYNEQFF.

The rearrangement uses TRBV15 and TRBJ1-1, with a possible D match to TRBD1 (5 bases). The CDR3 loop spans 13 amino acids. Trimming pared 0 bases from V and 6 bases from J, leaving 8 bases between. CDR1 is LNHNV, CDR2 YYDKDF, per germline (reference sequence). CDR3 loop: CATSRDRVAEAFF. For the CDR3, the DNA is TGTGCCACCAGCAGAGACAGGGTCGCTGAAGCTTTCTTT. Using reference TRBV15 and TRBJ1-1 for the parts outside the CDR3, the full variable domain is DAMVIQNPRYQVTQFGKPVTLSCSQTLNHNVMYWYQQKSSQAPKLLFHYYDKDFNNEADTPDNFQSRRPNTSFCFLDIRSPGLGDTAMYLCATSRDRVAEAFFGQGTRLTVV.